These 3 T cell receptor beta chains were all obtained from the same sample, sequenced in a study of blood T cell repertoires in COVID-19. Clones were sequenced by immunoSEQ multiplex PCR, and TCRdb holds only the in-frame ones, with some missing. The sample consists of under 300,000 clones, around 84% of them appearing once. Sequenced input: peripheral blood. The origin of the receptors is a man aged 40-49 years who had recovered from COVID-19.

This clone was detected only once. Here the CDR3 reads CAWRGGAIYNEQFF. CDR3 nucleotides: TGTGCCTGGAGAGGGGGGGCCATATACAATGAGCAGTTCTTC. The chain uses TRBV30 and TRBJ2-1; maybe TRBD2 (7 bases). The V and J ends lost 3 bases and 4 bases respectively, with 13 bases between them. The germline CDR1 and CDR2 sequences are GTSNPN and SVGIG (reference sequence). This CDR3 spans 14 amino acids.

The genes are TRBV12-3 or TRBV12-4 and TRBJ2-1, with a possible D match to TRBD2 (5 bases). The CDR3 is 12 amino acids. V lost 2 bases and J 8 bases, leaving 7 bases between the germline ends. As DNA, the CDR3 is TGTGCCAGCAGTTTATCCGGGGATGAGCAGTTCTTC. Its protein is CASSLSGDEQFF.

This clone appeared once. The rearrangement uses TRBV7-2 and TRBJ2-1; no clear D. Germline values: CDR1 SGHTA, CDR2 FQGNSA. V lost 6 bases to trimming and J lost 0 bases, with 12 bases between them. The CDR3 consists of 15 residues. CDR3 DNA: TGTGCCAGCAGTTCACCTTACTTCTCCTACAATGAGCAGTTCTTC. It yields the protein CASSSPYFSYNEQFF. Drawing the rest from reference TRBV7-2 and TRBJ2-1, the complete variable domain is GAGVSQSPSNKVTEKGKDVELRCDPISGHTALYWYRQSLGQGLEFLIYFQGNSAPDKSGLPSDRFSAERTGGSVSTLTIQRTQQEDSAVYLCASSSPYFSYNEQFFGPGTRLTVL.